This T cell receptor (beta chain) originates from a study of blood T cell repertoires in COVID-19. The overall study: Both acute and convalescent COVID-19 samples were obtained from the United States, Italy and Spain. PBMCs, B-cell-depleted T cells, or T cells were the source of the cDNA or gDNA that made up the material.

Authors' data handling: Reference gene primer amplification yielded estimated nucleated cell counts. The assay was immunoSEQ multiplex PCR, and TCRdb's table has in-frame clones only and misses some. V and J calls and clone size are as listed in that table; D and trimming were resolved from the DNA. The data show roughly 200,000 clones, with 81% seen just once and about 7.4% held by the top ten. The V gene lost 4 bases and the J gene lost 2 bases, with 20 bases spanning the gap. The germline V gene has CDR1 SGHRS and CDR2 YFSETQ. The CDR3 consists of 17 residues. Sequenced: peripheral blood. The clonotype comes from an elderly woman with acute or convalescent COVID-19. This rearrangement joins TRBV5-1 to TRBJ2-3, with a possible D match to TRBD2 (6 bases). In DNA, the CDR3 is TGCGCCAGCAGCCCGATAATAGCGGACGGCCCCACAGATACGCAGTATTTT. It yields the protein CASSPIIADGPTDTQYF.